This TCR beta chain emerged from a study of blood T cell repertoires in COVID-19. For the study at large: Samples representing acute and convalescent COVID-19 were sourced from the United States, Italy and Spain. T cells, B-cell-depleted T cells, or PBMCs provided the cDNA or gDNA that served as material.

With 4 bases removed from V and 9 bases from J, the gap between germline ends came to 19 bases. Germline V lookup: CDR1 SGHTA, CDR2 FQGTGA. This CDR3 is 16 amino acids long. As originally analysed: Reference gene primer amplification yielded estimated nucleated cell counts. Sequencing was performed with immunoSEQ multiplex PCR; in TCRdb, only in-frame clones are kept and a portion is missing. V, J and clone size are taken as reported in that table, and D and trimming were inferred from the DNA itself. Altogether 200,000 to 250,000 clones are present, roughly 84% being singletons, with the ten largest covering approximately 4%.

The chain recombines TRBV7-3 with TRBJ1-6, with D possibly TRBD1 on 6 matching bases. Sequenced input: peripheral blood. This clonotype originated in a woman of 80 years or more with acute or convalescent COVID-19. The CDR3 region has the DNA TGTGCCAGCAGCTGGGGATTCGACAGGCTTGGTTCACCCCTCCACTTT. Amino acid sequence: CASSWGFDRLGSPLHF.